One sample yielded the 13 T cell receptor beta chains listed below, sequenced in a study of blood T cell repertoires in COVID-19. This table comes from immunoSEQ multiplex PCR, and its TCRdb copy is limited to in-frame clones, with some not included. Of tens of thousands of clones detected, just under 95% appear once; the ten largest clones hold roughly 6.2%. Sequenced material: peripheral blood. These receptors were collected from a human donor in a cohort sampled during active COVID-19.

This clone was picked up one time. The chain uses TRBV11-3 and TRBJ1-1, with 7 positions matching TRBD1. The germline V gene has CDR1 SGHNT and CDR2 YENEEA. V was clipped by 6 bases and J by 4 bases; unmatched bases: 5. The CDR3 covers 13 residues. Written as DNA, the CDR3 is TGTGCCAGCAGTCCTGCAGGGGGCACTGAAGCTTTCTTT. It translates to CASSPAGGTEAFF.

The chain couples TRBV19 to TRBJ2-6, with D uncertain. Between the trimmed V and J ends, which lost 8 bases and 2 bases, there was a span of 4 bases. The CDR3 contains 12 residues. The germline CDR1 and CDR2 sequences are LNHDA and SQIVND (reference sequence). The CDR3 DNA follows: TGTGCCAGTTGGCCTGGGGCCAACGTCCTGACTTTC. Its translation: CASWPGANVLTF.

The V and J genes are TRBV29-1 and TRBJ1-4; the match to TRBD1 covers 9 bases. Trimming removed 7 bases from V and 5 bases from J; junction bases left unmatched: 2. CDR1 is SQVTM, CDR2 ANQGSEA, per germline. The CDR3 sequence is 12 residues long. CDR3 nucleotides: TGCAGCGCTGGACAGGGGAATGAAAAACTGTTTTTT. Residues: CSAGQGNEKLFF.

The chain has TRBV19 and TRBJ1-4; D is uncertain. The CDR3 totals 14 residues. The V gene's germline CDR1 is LNHDA and CDR2 SQIVND (reference sequence). The ends were cut back, 4 bases at V and 5 bases at J, with 11 bases in the middle. The CDR3 is CASSTRTGNEKLFF. CDR3 in DNA: TGTGCCAGTAGTACCAGGACTGGGAATGAAAAACTGTTTTTT. The complete variable domain, with remaining parts taken from reference TRBV19 and TRBJ1-4, reads DGGITQSPKYLFRKEGQNVTLSCEQNLNHDAMYWYRQDPGQGLRLIYYSQIVNDFQKGDIAEGYSVSREKKESFPLTVTSAQKNPTAFYLCASSTRTGNEKLFFGSGTQLSVL.

This chain uses TRBV5-4 with TRBJ2-7, with 8 bases that match TRBD2. The CDR3 sequence is 13 residues long. Trimming at V came to 4 bases and at J to 3 bases, leaving 3 bases not matched to a gene. CDR1 and CDR2 (germline): SGHNT, YYREEE (reference sequence). The CDR3 loop reads CASSTGGSYEQYF. CDR3 DNA: TGTGCCAGCAGCACGGGAGGGAGCTACGAGCAGTACTTC. The whole variable domain, filled in from reference TRBV5-4 and TRBJ2-7, reads ETGVTQSPTHLIKTRGQQVTLRCSSQSGHNTVSWYQQALGQGPQFIFQYYREEENGRGNFPPRFSGLQFPNYSSELNVNALELDDSALYLCASSTGGSYEQYFGPGTRLTVT.

On this clone itself: At one end, the junction sequence differs from germline, possibly due to a read error. This chain links TRBV7-7 with TRBJ2-5; D might be TRBD1 (6 bases). The CDR3 sequence is 13 residues long. Per the germline V gene, CDR1 is SSHAT and CDR2 is FNYEAQ (reference sequence). The CDR3 region is CASSLGQMETQYF. CDR3 bases: TGTGCTAGCAGCTTAGGACAGATGGAGACCCAGTACTTC. The full variable domain, its missing parts supplied by reference TRBV7-7 and TRBJ2-5, is GAGVSQSPRYKVTKRGQDVTLRCDPISSHATLYWYQQALGQGPEFLTYFNYEAQPDKSGLPSDRFSAERPEGSISTLTIQRTEQRDSAMYRCASSLGQMETQYFGPGTRLLVL.

The chain links TRBV5-1 to TRBJ1-2; 7 positions match TRBD1. Germline V gives CDR1 SGHRS, CDR2 YFSETQ. V lost 4 bases and J lost 2; bases outside the gene matches: 2. The CDR3 loop spans 13 amino acids. The chain's CDR3 is CASSVGQNYGYTF. The CDR3 bases are TGCGCCAGCAGCGTGGGACAGAACTATGGCTACACCTTC.

CDR3 nucleotides: TGTGCCAGCAGTGCACCTTCGGACGGGGGCCAGCATTTT. This encodes CASSAPSDGGQHF. The rearrangement joins TRBV12-3 or TRBV12-4 to TRBJ1-5, with D possibly matching TRBD1 (5 bases). V was clipped by 5 bases and J by 12 bases, with 17 bases between them. The CDR3 loop spans 13 amino acids.

The CDR3 DNA reads as TGTGCCAGTAGCAAACTCAGGGACGAGCAGTACTTC. The encoded protein is CASSKLRDEQYF. J is TRBJ2-7 and V is TRBV19; D perhaps matches TRBD1 (5 bases). V lost 6 bases, J lost 5 bases, and 11 bases lay in between. Germline CDR1 and CDR2: LNHDA and SQIVND (reference sequence). The CDR3 runs 12 residues. The variable domain in full, with the rest retrieved from reference TRBV19 and TRBJ2-7, is DGGITQSPKYLFRKEGQNVTLSCEQNLNHDAMYWYRQDPGQGLRLIYYSQIVNDFQKGDIAEGYSVSREKKESFPLTVTSAQKNPTAFYLCASSKLRDEQYFGPGTRLTVT.

The V and J genes are TRBV11-2 and TRBJ1-1; 8 positions agree with TRBD1. This CDR3 comprises 12 residues. V gave up 6 bases and J gave up 7 bases; unmatched junction bases: 4. Germline assignment: CDR1 SGHAT and CDR2 FQNNGV. In nucleotides, the CDR3 is TGTGCCAGCAGTTACAGGGGGAATGAAGCTTTCTTT. Residues: CASSYRGNEAFF.

The CDR3 DNA is TGTGCCAGCAGTTACAGTCTGGGGAGAGCCTACAATGAGCAGTTCTTC. Translated: CASSYSLGRAYNEQFF. The V gene is TRBV6-5, the J gene TRBJ2-1; weak D call: TRBD2 (5 bases). The CDR3 loop spans 16 amino acids. Trimming left V 2 bases short and J 2 bases short, with 13 bases between. Per germline, CDR1 MNHEY and CDR2 SVGAGI.

CDR3 residues: CASSQVLARTSTDTQYF. In DNA form, the CDR3 reads TGCGCCAGCAGCCAAGTCCTAGCCAGGACTAGCACAGATACGCAGTATTTT. The chain employs TRBV4-1 and TRBJ2-3; perhaps TRBD2 as D (5 bases). V lost 1 base to trimming and J lost 0 bases, with 14 bases between them. Germline CDR1 reads MGHRA; CDR2 reads YSYEKL. This CDR3 spans 17 amino acids.

V is TRBV4-1 and J is TRBJ2-1; D uncertain. The length of the CDR3 is 14 residues. Trimming pared 0 bases from V and 5 bases from J, leaving 8 bases between. Germline loops: CDR1 MGHRA, CDR2 YSYEKL. The CDR3 region is CASSQDPQDNEQFF. As DNA, the CDR3 is TGCGCCAGCAGCCAAGATCCTCAGGACAATGAGCAGTTCTTC.